This T cell receptor (beta chain) was recorded in a study of beta chain features in type 1 diabetes. As for the study in general: Examined across all samples were roughly 110,000,000 sorted cells. Study-wide results and caveats: The VDJ junctions of type 1 diabetes patients carried fewer insertions and more deletions. Researchers could not determine here whether HLA type influences TCRB rearrangement. All four CD4+ subsets of Type 1 diabetes patients contained TCRB CDR3s that were moderately but significantly shorter.

V lost 2 bases and J lost 2, with 10 bases in between. The CDR3 consists of 15 residues. Germline V gene lookup returns CDR1 KGHSH and CDR2 LQKENI. Regarding this clone: Its antigen remains unknown.

Since all of the isolated RNA was reverse transcribed, expressed TCRB transcripts were what got sequenced. Profiling relied on immunoSEQ multiplex PCR, and the TCRdb table lists in-frame clones only, not all of them. Counted here are 900,000 or so clones, roughly 16% occurring once; the ten biggest clones make up 0.023%. This sequence originates from a young woman in good health. Input material: naive CD4+ T cells from blood. The rearrangement links TRBV18 to TRBJ2-1; D may be TRBD2 (6 bases). CDR3 nucleotide sequence: TGTGCCAGCTCACCAACAGCGGGCACCTACAATGAGCAGTTCTTC. Amino acids: CASSPTAGTYNEQFF.